This TCR beta chain was identified during a study of shared clonotypes between healthy human individuals. Trimming cost V 3 bases and J 2 bases; bases outside gene matches: 5. Germline-derived CDR1 and CDR2 are SGDLS and YYNGEE. The CDR3 consists of 16 residues. Using ten immunoSEQ deep assay plates, investigators sequenced unsorted PBMC DNA. TCRdb's copy holds only in-frame clones and misses some; the assay was immunoSEQ multiplex PCR. The sample has about 600,000 clones; roughly 72% are singletons. Material: PBMCs. This TCR was sampled from a woman aged 35 to 49 in good health. Some clones in this sample may be carry-over from other donors' samples. This rearrangement joins TRBV9 to TRBJ1-1; 12 nucleotides line up with TRBD1. The CDR3 reads CASSAGTGGGNTEAFF. CDR3 DNA sequence: TGTGCCAGCAGCGCAGGGACAGGGGGCGGAAACACTGAAGCTTTCTTT.